Shown below are 31 T cell receptor beta chains from a single sample sequenced in a study of blood T cell repertoires in COVID-19. Sequenced by immunoSEQ multiplex PCR; TCRdb stores in-frame clones only, minus some. The profile shows 160,000 or so clones, about 88% of them singletons. The sequencing input was peripheral blood. Receptors originate from a woman aged 80 or over with acute or convalescent COVID-19.

The V call is TRBV5-1, the J call TRBJ2-1; D perhaps matches TRBD2 (5 bases). Germline V lookup: CDR1 SGHRS, CDR2 YFSETQ. This CDR3 contains 13 residues. V was pared by 4 bases and J by 8 bases, with 13 bases between. The CDR3 DNA reads TGCGCCAGCAGCGCCATCGTCGGGGATGAGCAGTTCTTC. Translated, it gives CASSAIVGDEQFF. The full variable domain, rest sourced from reference TRBV5-1 and TRBJ2-1, is KAGVTQTPRYLIKTRGQQVTLSCSPISGHRSVSWYQQTPGQGLQFLFEYFSETQRNKGNFPGRFSGRQFSNSRSEMNVSTLELGDSALYLCASSAIVGDEQFFGPGTRLTVL.

This clone has just a few counts. The J gene is TRBJ2-7, the V gene TRBV12-3 or TRBV12-4; D gene ambiguous. Trimming removed 2 bases from V and 8 bases from J, with 10 bases in between. The CDR3 has 12 residues. The CDR3 here is CASSLPGPKQYF. The CDR3 DNA reads TGTGCCAGCAGTTTACCAGGTCCCAAGCAGTACTTC.

V gene TRBV15 combines with J gene TRBJ1-1, with a tentative D call TRBD1 (5 bases). This CDR3 region has 14 residues. Germline values: CDR1 LNHNV, CDR2 YYDKDF (reference sequence). V lost 4 bases and J lost 1, with 10 bases in between. CDR3 residues: CATSMIDRNTEAFF. The CDR3 DNA follows: TGTGCCACCAGCATGATAGACAGGAACACTGAAGCTTTCTTT.

This clone showed up just a few times. The V call is TRBV6-4, the J call TRBJ1-1; no clear D gene. The germline V gene has CDR1 MRHNA and CDR2 SNTAGT. The CDR3 has 11 residues. The germline V and J ends were trimmed by 8 bases and 4 bases, with 8 bases remaining between them. Here the CDR3 reads CASCLATEAFF. CDR3 in DNA: TGTGCCAGCTGCTTGGCCACTGAAGCTTTCTTT.

The chain employs TRBV10-3 and TRBJ2-2, with D possibly TRBD2 on 6 matching bases. CDR3 length: 10 residues. V dropped 11 bases and J dropped 5 bases, with 6 bases sitting between them. Germline V gives CDR1 ENHRY, CDR2 SYGVKD. Written as DNA, the CDR3 is TGTGCCGGAGGGACCGGGGAGCTGTTTTTT. It translates to CAGGTGELFF.

The CDR3, as DNA: TGTGCCAGCTCAGCGGTCACAGATACGCAGTATTTT. Translating gives CASSAVTDTQYF. The V and J genes are TRBV28 and TRBJ2-3, with D tentatively TRBD2 (5 bases). Trimming took off 8 bases at V and 2 bases at J, with 8 bases between the two ends. There are 12 residues in the CDR3. The germline gives CDR1 MDHEN, CDR2 SYDVKM. The full variable domain, its missing parts supplied by reference TRBV28 and TRBJ2-3, is DVKVTQSSRYLVKRTGEKVFLECVQDMDHENMFWYRQDPGLGLRLIYFSYDVKMKEKGDIPEGYSVSREKKERFSLILESASTNQTSMYLCASSAVTDTQYFGPGTRLTVL.

The chain has TRBV3-1 (or the pseudogene TRBV3-2) and TRBJ1-1; 10 bases match TRBD1. The V and J ends lost 4 bases and 0 bases, in that order; junction bases with no gene match: 5. Germline V lookup: CDR1 LGHDT, CDR2 YNNKEL (reference sequence). CDR3 length equals 16 residues. The CDR3 DNA sequence: TGTGCCAGCAGCCGGACAGGGGGGAACATGAACACTGAAGCTTTCTTT. It translates to CASSRTGGNMNTEAFF.

The chain carries TRBV5-4 and TRBJ2-2; 9 nucleotides agree with TRBD2. The CDR3 runs to 17 residues. The germline V gene has CDR1 SGHNT and CDR2 YYREEE (reference sequence). V shed 2 bases and J 6 bases; nucleotides not matched to a gene: 11. The CDR3 DNA follows: TGTGCCAGCAGCTTACACCTTAGCGGGAGTTCAGCCGGGGAGCTGTTTTTT. It is translated as CASSLHLSGSSAGELFF. Variable domain in full (rest from reference TRBV5-4 and TRBJ2-2): ETGVTQSPTHLIKTRGQQVTLRCSSQSGHNTVSWYQQALGQGPQFIFQYYREEENGRGNFPPRFSGLQFPNYSSELNVNALELDDSALYLCASSLHLSGSSAGELFFGEGSRLTVL.

This chain links TRBV5-1 with TRBJ2-1, with D maybe TRBD2 (5 bases). V dropped 0 bases and J dropped 0 bases, with 10 bases sitting between them. Germline CDR1 and CDR2: SGHRS and YFSETQ. This CDR3 is built from 16 residues. The CDR3 region has the DNA TGCGCCAGCAGCTTGGGGACTTTCAGCTCCTACAATGAGCAGTTCTTC. This translates into CASSLGTFSSYNEQFF.

This clone is a singleton in its sample. The genes are TRBV5-5 and TRBJ1-6, with D tentatively TRBD1 (5 bases). CDR3 length: 15 amino acids. Germline CDR1 reads SGHKS; CDR2 reads YYEKEE (reference sequence). V was pared by 6 bases and J by 8 bases, with 18 bases between. CDR3 DNA: TGTGCCAGCACCCTCGGCAGTGGGGGGTATTCACCCCTCCACTTT. This gives the protein CASTLGSGGYSPLHF.

The rearrangement joins TRBV7-3 to TRBJ2-3; 10 bases fit TRBD2. CDR1 and CDR2 (germline): SGHTA, FQGTGA. The ends lost 1 base at V and 1 base at J; junction bases unmatched: 11. CDR3 size: 19 residues. The CDR3: CASSLMGLAGASRTDTQYF. The CDR3, as DNA: TGTGCCAGCAGCTTAATGGGTCTAGCGGGGGCCTCCCGCACAGATACGCAGTATTTT.

The chain links TRBV23-1 to TRBJ1-5, with D possibly being TRBD1 (5 bases). TRBV23-1 is flagged as an ORF with uncertain function. V was shortened by 5 bases and J by 9 bases, with 20 bases between the two germline ends. The CDR3 length is 15 residues. The CDR3 bases are TGCGCCAGCAGTTCGACAGATCCCTTCCTCGGGCCCCAGCATTTT. It codes for CASSSTDPFLGPQHF.

The gene calls are TRBV11-2 and TRBJ1-1; 9 bases map to TRBD1. Germline loops: CDR1 SGHAT, CDR2 FQNNGV. The ends lost 2 bases at V and 1 base at J; junction bases unmatched: 2. The CDR3 sequence is 15 residues long. The CDR3 nucleotides read TGTGCCAGCAGCTTAATGGGACAGGGGAACACTGAAGCTTTCTTT. Translated: CASSLMGQGNTEAFF.

The genes are TRBV27 and TRBJ2-7; 7 bases are shared with TRBD2. Germline CDR1 MNHEY, CDR2 SMNVEV (reference sequence). After removal of 0 bases from V and 3 bases from J, the junction contained 8 bases not matched to a gene. CDR3 length: 16 residues. The CDR3 sequence: CASSLSLTSRYYEQYF. CDR3 DNA: TGTGCCAGCAGTTTATCGTTGACTAGCCGGTACTACGAGCAGTACTTC.

The chain is built from TRBV19 and TRBJ1-4; D is perhaps TRBD1 (6 bases). The ends were cut back, 6 bases at V and 5 bases at J, with 16 bases in the middle. CDR3 length equals 15 residues. Looked up from germline, CDR1 is LNHDA and CDR2 is SQIVND (reference sequence). The CDR3 reads CASREHREGNEKLFF. The CDR3 DNA reads TGTGCCAGTAGGGAACACAGGGAGGGGAATGAAAAACTGTTTTTT.

This chain connects TRBV2 to TRBJ2-3; D is possibly TRBD2 (5 bases). The germline V and J ends were trimmed by 5 bases and 0 bases, with 15 bases remaining between them. The CDR3 consists of 16 residues. Germline V gives CDR1 SNHLY, CDR2 FYNNEI. The CDR3, as DNA: TGTGCCAGCAGTCCTCGGACGGGGAGTAGCACAGATACGCAGTATTTT. This translates into CASSPRTGSSTDTQYF. Full variable domain (missing parts from reference TRBV2 and TRBJ2-3): EPEVTQTPSHQVTQMGQEVILRCVPISNHLYFYWYRQILGQKVEFLVSFYNNEISEKSEIFDDQFSVERPDGSNFTLKIRSTKLEDSAMYFCASSPRTGSSTDTQYFGPGTRLTVL.

The chain couples TRBV19 to TRBJ2-4; D not certain. The CDR3 totals 14 residues. Trimming removed 1 base from V and 4 bases from J, with 8 bases in between. CDR1 and CDR2 from the germline V gene are LNHDA and SQIVND (reference sequence). The CDR3 sequence: CASSIGASKNIQYF. CDR3 nucleotides: TGTGCCAGTAGTATAGGGGCCAGTAAAAACATTCAGTACTTC.

The V gene is TRBV7-3, the J gene TRBJ2-7, with D perhaps matching TRBD1 (6 bases). The CDR3 is made up of 15 amino acids. The V gene's germline CDR1 is SGHTA and CDR2 FQGTGA. V was cut by 1 base and J by 0 bases, with 10 bases left in between. The chain's CDR3 is CASSLKGQSSYEQYF. The CDR3 DNA reads TGTGCCAGCAGCTTAAAAGGACAGAGCTCCTACGAGCAGTACTTC.

DNA for the CDR3: TGTGCCAGCAGCACCGTACAGGGCCATGAGCAGTTCTTC. Amino acid sequence: CASSTVQGHEQFF. The chain has TRBV9 and TRBJ2-1, with D tentatively TRBD1 (6 bases). CDR3 length: 13 residues. Germline V gene sequence: CDR1 SGDLS, CDR2 YYNGEE. The V end lost 4 bases, the J end lost 8 bases, and 13 bases lay between the germline ends.

This clone was seen just once. This rearrangement joins TRBV6-1 to TRBJ2-2; tentatively, D is TRBD1 (6 bases). The germline CDR1 and CDR2 sequences are MNHNS and SASEGT. V lost 6 bases, J lost 8 bases, and 16 bases lay in between. This CDR3 is built from 14 residues. The CDR3 bases are TGTGCCAGCAGCCAGTCCAGGGGTGGGGGGGAGCTGTTTTTT. Translation: CASSQSRGGGELFF.

The chain joins TRBV7-3 to TRBJ2-5, with D tentatively TRBD1 (6 bases). Germline CDR1 is SGHTA and CDR2 is FQGTGA. CDR3 length: 16 amino acids. Trimming shortened V by 7 bases and J by 5 bases, and 23 bases separated the two germline ends. The CDR3 is CASTHPQTGYWETQYF. The DNA for the CDR3 is TGTGCCAGCACCCACCCCCAAACAGGGTATTGGGAGACCCAGTACTTC.

V gene TRBV9 combines with J gene TRBJ2-3, with 8 bases aligning to TRBD1. This CDR3 has 16 amino acids. Germline V gene sequence: CDR1 SGDLS, CDR2 YYNGEE. With 3 bases clipped from V and 0 bases from J, the junction kept 6 bases outside the gene matches. CDR3 nucleotide sequence: TGTGCCAGCAGCGCCGGGACAGGTTATAGCACAGATACGCAGTATTTT. Amino acids: CASSAGTGYSTDTQYF.

The J gene is TRBJ2-7, the V gene TRBV5-5, with TRBD1 matching 9 bases. V lost 5 bases to trimming and J lost 5 bases; unmatched junction nucleotides: 8. Germline V gene lookup returns CDR1 SGHKS and CDR2 YYEKEE (reference sequence). The CDR3 runs 14 residues. The CDR3 DNA sequence: TGTGCCAGCAGAACCCCGGGACAGGGCCACGAGCAGTACTTC. Encoded protein: CASRTPGQGHEQYF.

V gene TRBV11-2 combines with J gene TRBJ1-1; tentative D call: TRBD1 (6 bases). Trimming pared 1 base from V and 1 base from J, leaving 10 bases between. The CDR3 has 15 residues. The germline V gene has CDR1 SGHAT and CDR2 FQNNGV. CDR3 DNA sequence: TGTGCCAGCAGCTTAGTGAACAGGGAGAACACTGAAGCTTTCTTT. Translation: CASSLVNRENTEAFF.

In its sample, this clone was seen once. The V and J genes are TRBV5-8 and TRBJ2-3; D might be TRBD2 (6 bases). V lost 4 bases and J lost 3, with 9 bases in between. CDR3 length equals 13 residues. Germline CDR1 SGHTS, CDR2 YDEGEE. The DNA of the CDR3 is TGTGCCAGCAGCACCGGGACTACAGATACGCAGTATTTT. Protein: CASSTGTTDTQYF.

The gene calls are TRBV5-1 and TRBJ1-1; perhaps TRBD1 as D (5 bases). CDR1 SGHRS and CDR2 YFSETQ come from the germline V gene. The V gene lost 3 bases and the J gene lost 5 bases, with 14 bases spanning the gap. The CDR3 is made up of 14 amino acids. DNA of the CDR3: TGCGCCAGCAGCTCGGAGGGGAGTTGGACTGAAGCTTTCTTT. The encoded protein is CASSSEGSWTEAFF.

The rearrangement joins TRBV5-1 to TRBJ2-7, with 10 bases identical to TRBD2. The CDR3 is 15 amino acids. Germline values: CDR1 SGHRS, CDR2 YFSETQ. Trimming cost V 0 bases and J 1 base; bases outside gene matches: 1. The CDR3, as DNA: TGCGCCAGCAGCTTGGGTAGCGGGAGGTCCTACGAGCAGTACTTC. Translated, it gives CASSLGSGRSYEQYF.

The genes are TRBV29-1 and TRBJ1-1; D is undetermined. The CDR3 length is 15 residues. Germline V CDR1 and CDR2: SQVTM, ANQGSEA. Trimming cost V 5 bases and J 4 bases, with 20 bases left between them. Written as DNA, the CDR3 is TGCAGCGTTTTGACCCCCCGAATTGGCGGCACTGAAGCTTTCTTT. Residues: CSVLTPRIGGTEAFF.

This clone has a single count. The chain recombines TRBV9 with TRBJ2-3, with 11 bases that match TRBD2. The CDR3 has 18 residues. Germline V gene sequence: CDR1 SGDLS, CDR2 YYNGEE. Trimming at V came to 0 bases and at J to 4 bases, leaving 10 bases not matched to a gene. The CDR3 DNA reads TGTGCCAGCAGCGTAGTGTTTTCTAGCGGGAGGATCGCAGATACGCAGTATTTT. Amino acids: CASSVVFSSGRIADTQYF.

The chain recombines TRBV28 with TRBJ2-2; D is unresolved. The CDR3 loop spans 14 amino acids. The V and J ends lost 2 bases and 8 bases respectively, with 12 bases between them. The germline V gene encodes CDR1 MDHEN and CDR2 SYDVKM. CDR3 in DNA: TGTGCCAGCAGTTTAAGTCCTAGGATGGGGGAGCTGTTTTTT. Encoded protein: CASSLSPRMGELFF.

The V and J genes are TRBV18 and TRBJ1-1; D is uncertain. From germline, CDR1 is KGHSH and CDR2 LQKENI. V lost 2 bases to trimming and J lost 6 bases, with 10 bases between them. CDR3 length: 13 amino acids. CDR3 protein: CASSPKALSEAFF. CDR3 nucleotides: TGTGCCAGCTCACCAAAAGCCCTCTCTGAAGCTTTCTTT.